This entry lists 20 T cell receptor beta chains sequenced from one sample in a study of vaccination and CD4 T cells after COVID-19 (dated by TCRdb to between 2021 and 2022). Receptors were amplified or captured by PCR. TCRdb shows the sequencer as Illumina iSeq 100. At the Johns Hopkins FTIC core, DNA from the cultured CD4+ T cells underwent TCR sequencing with the Oncomine TCR Beta short-read assay. TCRdb reprocessed the public reads (quality trimming at Q25 with fastp, clone calling with MiXCR) and kept in-frame beta chains. One record per CDR3 amino acid sequence lists the most common genes and DNA. In this sample the table shows approximately 12,000 distinct CDR3 sequences, roughly 57% of which occur a single time. Under 9% of the sample comes from the top ten. In light of the paper, this sample's treatment or condition label describes: approximately 11-day PBMC culture with coronavirus spike peptide pools or control peptides (ViraFEST assay).

Which antigens these TCRs recognize remains unknown. This material consisted of CD4+ T cells from blood, cultured in vitro, taken before SARS-CoV-2 vaccination. The receptor source for this set is a human donor who had recovered from COVID-19.

This clonotype was found a few times. The chain employs TRBV7-3 and TRBJ1-1; the D is unclear. The CDR3 spans 15 residues. Germline V lookup: CDR1 SGHTA, CDR2 FQGTGA. Trimming removed 6 bases at V and 0 bases at J, with 14 bases between. CDR3 in amino acids: CASSRAGGLNTEAFF. The CDR3, as DNA: TGTGCCAGCAGTAGGGCGGGCGGATTGAACACTGAAGCTTTCTTT.

This clonotype has just one count. The chain carries TRBV2 and TRBJ1-6; possibly TRBD1 for D (5 bases). This CDR3 comprises 14 residues. The V gene lost 4 bases and the J gene lost 6 bases, with 10 bases spanning the gap. Germline V CDR1 and CDR2: SNHLY, FYNNEI. This CDR3 is CASSVGDGNSPLHF. CDR3 DNA sequence: TGTGCCAGCAGTGTGGGGGATGGTAATTCACCCCTCCACTTT.

The sample holds a few counts of this clonotype. The CDR3 loop reads CASSPGIAQETQYF. The DNA of the CDR3 is TGTGCCAGCAGCCCCGGGATAGCGCAAGAGACCCAGTACTTC. This chain links TRBV7-2 with TRBJ2-5, with D tentatively TRBD2 (5 bases). Trimming removed 5 bases from V and 2 bases from J, with 12 bases in between. CDR3 length: 14 amino acids. Germline V lookup: CDR1 SGHTA, CDR2 FQGNSA.

V is TRBV6-1 and J is TRBJ1-1; TRBD1 matches 9 bases. The V and J ends lost 6 bases and 4 bases, in that order; junction bases with no gene match: 15. The germline gives CDR1 MNHNS, CDR2 SASEGT. The CDR3 spans 17 residues. The CDR3 DNA is TGTGCCAGCAGCCCCTCTCGGGGACAGGGAGTGGGCACTGAAGCTTTCTTT. Translated, it gives CASSPSRGQGVGTEAFF.

This sequence joins TRBV20-1 and TRBJ2-3; a weak D match, TRBD2 (6 bases). The CDR3 loop spans 16 amino acids. The V gene lost 0 bases and the J gene lost 1 base, with 14 bases spanning the gap. Germline loops: CDR1 DFQATT, CDR2 SNEGSKA (reference sequence). CDR3 sequence (DNA): TGCAGTGCTAGAGATATACGGCGGGGAGGCACAGATACGCAGTATTTT. It yields the protein CSARDIRRGGTDTQYF.

The chain recombines TRBV10-1 with TRBJ2-3, with a tentative D call TRBD2 (5 bases). Trimming removed 9 bases from V and 6 bases from J, with 16 bases in between. Germline loops: CDR1 WNHNN, CDR2 SYGVQD (reference sequence). The CDR3 is 13 amino acids. The CDR3 spells CARGRLILDTQYF. In DNA, the CDR3 is TGCGCCAGGGGGAGACTAATTTTGGATACGCAGTATTTT.

The chain couples TRBV28 to TRBJ1-2; D may be TRBD1 (6 bases). Between the trimmed V and J ends, which lost 6 bases and 7 bases, there was a span of 12 bases. This CDR3 is 12 amino acids long. Germline values: CDR1 MDHEN, CDR2 SYDVKM. This CDR3 is CASRGGAGGYTF. Here the CDR3 DNA reads TGTGCCAGCAGGGGGGGCGCTGGTGGCTACACCTTC.

The chain links TRBV12-3 or TRBV12-4 to TRBJ1-2, with 8 bases lining up with TRBD1. Trimming removed 1 base from V and 3 bases from J; junction bases left unmatched: 7. This CDR3 spans 16 amino acids. CDR3: CASSLVSGQAYYGYTF. CDR3 nucleotides: TGTGCCAGCAGTTTAGTGTCGGGACAGGCCTACTATGGCTACACCTTC.

The gene calls are TRBV11-2 and TRBJ1-2; D not resolved. Germline CDR1 SGHAT, CDR2 FQNNGV. Trimming left V 3 bases short and J 1 base short, with 9 bases between. The CDR3 is made up of 14 amino acids. CDR3 protein: CASSFSGLNYGYTF. As DNA, the CDR3 is TGTGCCAGCAGCTTTTCGGGTCTTAACTATGGCTACACCTTC.

This clonotype has a handful of counts. The chain combines TRBV15 with TRBJ1-1; D call uncertain. V gave up 0 bases and J gave up 11 bases, with 16 bases separating them. The CDR3 covers 14 residues. Germline assignment: CDR1 LNHNV and CDR2 YYDKDF (reference sequence). The CDR3 DNA follows: TGTGCCACCAGCAGAGAAAAAACGGCCCAACGTGCTTTCTTT. It specifies CATSREKTAQRAFF.

This clonotype has a handful of counts. The chain carries TRBV19 and TRBJ1-5; D is unresolved. The CDR3 has 15 amino acids. V was trimmed by 0 bases and J by 5 bases, leaving 11 bases between them. The germline gives CDR1 LNHDA, CDR2 SQIVND (reference sequence). CDR3 coding DNA: TGTGCCAGTAGTATAGATCAGAGGCAGTATCAGCCCCAGCATTTT. Amino acid sequence: CASSIDQRQYQPQHF. The full variable domain, rest sourced from reference TRBV19 and TRBJ1-5, is DGGITQSPKYLFRKEGQNVTLSCEQNLNHDAMYWYRQDPGQGLRLIYYSQIVNDFQKGDIAEGYSVSREKKESFPLTVTSAQKNPTAFYLCASSIDQRQYQPQHFGDGTRLSIL.

The chain has TRBV20-1 and TRBJ1-2; maybe TRBD1 (6 bases). The germline gives CDR1 DFQATT, CDR2 SNEGSKA (reference sequence). The CDR3 consists of 16 residues. V gave up 3 bases and J gave up 7 bases, with 24 bases separating them. The CDR3 DNA sequence: TGCAGTGCTAGTACGGACGGGTTAGGCCTAGGGGGTGGCTACACCTTC. Translating gives CSASTDGLGLGGGYTF.

In its sample, this clonotype was seen once. J is TRBJ2-5 and V is TRBV24-1; D ambiguous. Germline V CDR1 and CDR2: KGHDR, SFDVKD. V was trimmed by 4 bases and J by 2 bases, leaving 13 bases between them. CDR3 length: 15 amino acids. The CDR3 sequence is CATSDSRWGQETQYF. The DNA of the CDR3 is TGTGCCACCAGTGACTCTCGGTGGGGACAAGAGACCCAGTACTTC.

The chain couples TRBV20-1 to TRBJ1-1; the match to TRBD1 covers 7 bases. The germline gives CDR1 DFQATT, CDR2 SNEGSKA (reference sequence). The J segment lost 2 bases and the V segment lost 0 bases, leaving 6 bases of the junction unmatched. This CDR3 contains 15 residues. The DNA of the CDR3 is TGCAGTGCTAGAGACCCCGGGACAGCTAACACTGAAGCTTTCTTT. Amino acids: CSARDPGTANTEAFF.

The rearrangement uses TRBV5-4 and TRBJ2-3; possibly TRBD1 for D (5 bases). The CDR3 consists of 14 residues. V was clipped by 4 bases and J by 1 base, with 10 bases between them. CDR1 SGHNT and CDR2 YYREEE come from the germline V gene (reference sequence). CDR3 amino acids: CASSLGRGTDTQYF. The CDR3 DNA sequence: TGTGCCAGCAGCCTCGGCAGGGGCACAGATACGCAGTATTTT.

This clonotype was found a few times. V gene TRBV6-1 combines with J gene TRBJ1-3; 7 bases map to TRBD1. The length of the CDR3 is 15 residues. Germline values: CDR1 MNHNS, CDR2 SASEGT. V shed 6 bases and J 8 bases; nucleotides not matched to a gene: 13. The CDR3 DNA is TGTGCCAGCAGCCTCGGGGGACAGAAGGGGGACACCATATATTTT. Translated, it gives CASSLGGQKGDTIYF.

V is TRBV15 and J is TRBJ2-1; 15 positions match TRBD2. V lost 8 bases, J lost 8 bases, and 7 bases stayed unmatched. In germline, CDR1 is LNHNV, CDR2 YYDKDF (reference sequence). There are 15 residues in the CDR3. This chain's CDR3 is CATSGLAGGFDEQFF. Written as DNA, the CDR3 is TGTGCCACCTCGGGACTAGCGGGAGGTTTCGATGAGCAGTTCTTC.

This clonotype was seen only a few times. Relative to the germline gene, one junction end is altered; a read error may explain this. Here the CDR3 reads CSARLVRAFF. The CDR3 DNA reads TGCAGTGCTAGACTTGTAAGGGCCTTTTTT. The chain has TRBV20-1 and TRBJ1-1; D is undetermined. The CDR3 is 10 residues long. CDR1 and CDR2 from the germline V gene are DFQATT and SNEGSKA (reference sequence).

This chain links TRBV29-1 with TRBJ1-1, with unresolved D. The CDR3 spans 13 residues. CDR1 SQVTM and CDR2 ANQGSEA come from the germline V gene. Trimming left V 0 bases short and J 3 bases short, with 8 bases between. Here the CDR3 reads CSVEDSRDTEAFF. In nucleotides, the CDR3 is TGCAGCGTTGAAGACAGTAGGGACACTGAAGCTTTCTTT.

The chain uses TRBV2 and TRBJ1-1, with no clear D. The CDR3 has 15 residues. V lost 1 base and J 0 bases, leaving 9 bases between the germline ends. CDR1 and CDR2 from the germline V gene are SNHLY and FYNNEI. CDR3: CASSEGRRVNTEAFF. The DNA for the CDR3 is TGTGCCAGCAGTGAAGGGAGAAGGGTGAACACTGAAGCTTTCTTT.